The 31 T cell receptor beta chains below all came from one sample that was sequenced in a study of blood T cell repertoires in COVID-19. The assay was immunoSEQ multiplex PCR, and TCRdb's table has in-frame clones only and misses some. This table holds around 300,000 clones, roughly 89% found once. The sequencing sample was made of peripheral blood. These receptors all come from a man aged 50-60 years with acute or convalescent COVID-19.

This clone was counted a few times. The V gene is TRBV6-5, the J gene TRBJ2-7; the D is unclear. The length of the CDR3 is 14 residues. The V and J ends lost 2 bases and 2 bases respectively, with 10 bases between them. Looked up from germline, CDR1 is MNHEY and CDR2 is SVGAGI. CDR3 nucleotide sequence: TGTGCCAGCAGTTACCGGCGGCCCCCCTACGAGCAGTACTTC. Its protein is CASSYRRPPYEQYF.

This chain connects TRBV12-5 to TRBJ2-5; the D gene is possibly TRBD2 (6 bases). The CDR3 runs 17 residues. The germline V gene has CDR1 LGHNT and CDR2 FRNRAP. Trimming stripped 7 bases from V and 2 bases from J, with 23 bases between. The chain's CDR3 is CASAQNLRASEQETQYF. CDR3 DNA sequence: TGTGCTAGTGCTCAAAATTTGCGGGCTAGCGAACAAGAGACCCAGTACTTC.

The CDR3 here is CASSLDRGNEQYF. CDR3 in DNA: TGTGCCAGCAGCTTGGACAGGGGGAACGAGCAGTACTTC. The V call is TRBV7-9, the J call TRBJ2-7, with TRBD1 identical over 10 bases. The length of the CDR3 is 13 residues. From germline, CDR1 is SEHNR and CDR2 FQNEAQ (reference sequence). The V segment lost 3 bases and the J segment 5 bases; nucleotides outside the gene matches: 1.

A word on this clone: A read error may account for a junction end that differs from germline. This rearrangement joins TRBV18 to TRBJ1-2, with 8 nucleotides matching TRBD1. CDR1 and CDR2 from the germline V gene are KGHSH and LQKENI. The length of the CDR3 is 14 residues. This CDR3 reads CASSPQGGNYGYTF. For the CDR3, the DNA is TGTGCCAGCTCCCCACAGGGGGGGAACTATGGCTACACCTTC.

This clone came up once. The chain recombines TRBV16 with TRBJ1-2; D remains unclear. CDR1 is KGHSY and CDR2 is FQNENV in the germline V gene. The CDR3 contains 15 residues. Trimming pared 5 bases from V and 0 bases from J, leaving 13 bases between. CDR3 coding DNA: TGTGCCAGCAGCTCGGAGACGGCAGCTAACTATGGCTACACCTTC. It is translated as CASSSETAANYGYTF. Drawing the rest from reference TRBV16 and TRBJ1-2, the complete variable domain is GEEVAQTPKHLVRGEGQKAKLYCAPIKGHSYVFWYQQVLKNEFKFLISFQNENVFDETGMPKERFSAKCLPNSPCSLEIQATKLEDSAVYFCASSSETAANYGYTFGSGTRLTVV.

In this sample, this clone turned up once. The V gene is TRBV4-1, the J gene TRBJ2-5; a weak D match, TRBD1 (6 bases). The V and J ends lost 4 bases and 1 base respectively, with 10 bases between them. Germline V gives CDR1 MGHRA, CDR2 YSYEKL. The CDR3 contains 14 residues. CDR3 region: CASSPPDSQETQYF. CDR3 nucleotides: TGCGCCAGCAGCCCCCCGGACAGCCAAGAGACCCAGTACTTC.

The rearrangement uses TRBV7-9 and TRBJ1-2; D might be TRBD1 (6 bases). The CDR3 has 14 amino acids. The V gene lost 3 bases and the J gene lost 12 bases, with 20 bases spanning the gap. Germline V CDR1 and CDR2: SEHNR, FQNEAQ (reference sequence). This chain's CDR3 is CASSFLTTGLGDTF. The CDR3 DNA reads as TGTGCCAGCAGCTTCTTAACGACAGGTCTTGGGGACACCTTC.

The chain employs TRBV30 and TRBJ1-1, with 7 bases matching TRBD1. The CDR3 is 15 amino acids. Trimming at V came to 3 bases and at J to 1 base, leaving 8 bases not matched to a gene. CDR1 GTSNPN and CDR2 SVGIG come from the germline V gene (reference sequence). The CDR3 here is CAWSGKGAGNTEAFF. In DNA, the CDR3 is TGTGCCTGGAGCGGAAAGGGGGCGGGGAACACTGAAGCTTTCTTT.

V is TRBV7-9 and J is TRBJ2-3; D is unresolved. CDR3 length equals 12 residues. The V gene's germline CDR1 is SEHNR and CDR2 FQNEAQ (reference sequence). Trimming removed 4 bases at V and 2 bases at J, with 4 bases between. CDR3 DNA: TGTGCCAGCAGCTCTTACACAGATACGCAGTATTTT. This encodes CASSSYTDTQYF.

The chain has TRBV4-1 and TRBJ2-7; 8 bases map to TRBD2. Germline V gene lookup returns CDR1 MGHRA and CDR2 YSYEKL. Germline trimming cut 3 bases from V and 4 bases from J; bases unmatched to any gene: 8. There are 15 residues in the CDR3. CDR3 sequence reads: CASSQGASGYYEQYF. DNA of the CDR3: TGCGCCAGCAGCCAGGGGGCTAGCGGGTATTACGAGCAGTACTTC.

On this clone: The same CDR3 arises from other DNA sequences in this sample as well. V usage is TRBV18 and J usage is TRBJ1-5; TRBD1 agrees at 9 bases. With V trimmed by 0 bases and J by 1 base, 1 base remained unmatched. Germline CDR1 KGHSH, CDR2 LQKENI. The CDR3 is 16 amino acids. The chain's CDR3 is CASSPPGTGSNQPQHF. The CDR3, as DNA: TGTGCCAGCTCACCACCTGGGACAGGGAGCAATCAGCCCCAGCATTTT.

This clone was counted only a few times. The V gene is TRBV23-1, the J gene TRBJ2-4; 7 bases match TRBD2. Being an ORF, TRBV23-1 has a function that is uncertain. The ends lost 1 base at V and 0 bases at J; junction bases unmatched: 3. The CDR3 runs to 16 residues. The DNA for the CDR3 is TGCGCCAGCAGTCAATGGCGCGGGGGAGCCAAAAACATTCAGTACTTC. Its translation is CASSQWRGGAKNIQYF.

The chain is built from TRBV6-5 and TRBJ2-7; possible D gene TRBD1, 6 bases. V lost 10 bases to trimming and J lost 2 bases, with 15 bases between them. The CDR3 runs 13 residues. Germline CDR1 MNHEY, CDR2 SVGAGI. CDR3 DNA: TGTGCCACCTTCGTACAGGGCCCCTACGAGCAGTACTTC. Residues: CATFVQGPYEQYF.

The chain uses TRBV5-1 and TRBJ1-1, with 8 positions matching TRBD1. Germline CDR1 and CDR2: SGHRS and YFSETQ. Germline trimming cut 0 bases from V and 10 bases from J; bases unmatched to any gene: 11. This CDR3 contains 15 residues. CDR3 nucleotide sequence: TGCGCCAGCAGCTTGGAATCAGGGGGCGGCCTGGGAGCTTTCTTT. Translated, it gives CASSLESGGGLGAFF.

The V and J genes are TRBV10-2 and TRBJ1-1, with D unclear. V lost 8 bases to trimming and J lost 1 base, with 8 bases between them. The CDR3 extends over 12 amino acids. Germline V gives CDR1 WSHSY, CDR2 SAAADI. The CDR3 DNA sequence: TGCGCCAGCCAACAGACGAACACTGAAGCTTTCTTT. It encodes CASQQTNTEAFF.

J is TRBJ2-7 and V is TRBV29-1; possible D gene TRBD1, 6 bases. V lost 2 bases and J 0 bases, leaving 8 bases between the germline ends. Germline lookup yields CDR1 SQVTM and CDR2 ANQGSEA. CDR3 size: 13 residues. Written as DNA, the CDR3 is TGCAGCGTTGAAAGGGACACCTCCTACGAGCAGTACTTC. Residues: CSVERDTSYEQYF.

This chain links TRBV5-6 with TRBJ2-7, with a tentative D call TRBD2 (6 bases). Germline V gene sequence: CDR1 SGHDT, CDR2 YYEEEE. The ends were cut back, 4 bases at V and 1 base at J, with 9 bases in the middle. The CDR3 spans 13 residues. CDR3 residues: CASSPGLSYEQYF. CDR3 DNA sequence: TGTGCCAGCAGCCCGGGACTTTCCTACGAGCAGTACTTC.

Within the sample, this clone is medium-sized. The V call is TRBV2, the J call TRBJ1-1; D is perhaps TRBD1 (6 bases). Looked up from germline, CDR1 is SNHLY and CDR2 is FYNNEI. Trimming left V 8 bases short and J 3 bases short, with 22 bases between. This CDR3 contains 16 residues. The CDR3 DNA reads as TGTGCCAGCCTTGGGACAAGGGTTATTCGGGACACTGAAGCTTTCTTT. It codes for CASLGTRVIRDTEAFF.

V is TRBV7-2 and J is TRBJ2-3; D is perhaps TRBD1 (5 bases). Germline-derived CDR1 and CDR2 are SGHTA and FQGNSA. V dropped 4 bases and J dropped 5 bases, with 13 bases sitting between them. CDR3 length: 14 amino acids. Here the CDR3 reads CASSWSATGDTQYF. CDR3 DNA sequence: TGTGCCAGCAGCTGGTCGGCAACAGGAGATACGCAGTATTTT.

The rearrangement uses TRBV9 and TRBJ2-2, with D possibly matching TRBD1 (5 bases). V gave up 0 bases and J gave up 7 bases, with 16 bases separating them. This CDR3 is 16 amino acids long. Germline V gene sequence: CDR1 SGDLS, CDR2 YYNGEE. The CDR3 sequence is CASSVAQRQGNGELFF. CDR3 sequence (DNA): TGTGCCAGCAGCGTAGCCCAAAGGCAGGGCAACGGGGAGCTGTTTTTT.

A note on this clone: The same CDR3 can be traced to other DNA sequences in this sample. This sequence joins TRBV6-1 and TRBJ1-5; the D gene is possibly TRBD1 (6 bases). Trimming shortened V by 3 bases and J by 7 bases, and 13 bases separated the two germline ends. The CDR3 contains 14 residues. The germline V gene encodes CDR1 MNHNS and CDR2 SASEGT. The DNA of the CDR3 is TGTGCCAGCAGTGACGGGCAAGGGGGACAGCCCCAGCATTTT. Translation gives CASSDGQGGQPQHF.

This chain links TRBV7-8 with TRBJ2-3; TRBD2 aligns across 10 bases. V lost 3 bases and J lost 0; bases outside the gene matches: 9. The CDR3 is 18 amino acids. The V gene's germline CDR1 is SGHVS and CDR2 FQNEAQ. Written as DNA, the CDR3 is TGTGCCAGCAGCTTTTTTCTTAGCGGGGGGACTAGCACAGATACGCAGTATTTT. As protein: CASSFFLSGGTSTDTQYF.

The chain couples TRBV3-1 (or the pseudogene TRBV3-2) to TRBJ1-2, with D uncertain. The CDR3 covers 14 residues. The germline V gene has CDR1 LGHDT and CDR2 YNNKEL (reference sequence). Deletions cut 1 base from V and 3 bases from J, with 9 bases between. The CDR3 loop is CASSQAGSHYGYTF. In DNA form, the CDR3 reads TGTGCCAGCAGCCAAGCCGGGAGTCACTATGGCTACACCTTC.

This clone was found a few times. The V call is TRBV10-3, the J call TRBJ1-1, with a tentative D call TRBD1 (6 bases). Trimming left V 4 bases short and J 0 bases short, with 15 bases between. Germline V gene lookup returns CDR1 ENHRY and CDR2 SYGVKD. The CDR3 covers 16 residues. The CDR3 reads CAISGTQGRLNTEAFF. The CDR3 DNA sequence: TGTGCCATCAGTGGGACACAGGGTAGGCTGAACACTGAAGCTTTCTTT.

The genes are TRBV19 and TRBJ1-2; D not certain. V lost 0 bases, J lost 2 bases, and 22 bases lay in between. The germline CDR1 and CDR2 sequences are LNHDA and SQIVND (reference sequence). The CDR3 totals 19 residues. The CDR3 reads CASSIDGSSKQITNYGYTF. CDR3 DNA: TGTGCCAGTAGTATAGATGGGTCGTCAAAACAGATTACGAACTATGGCTACACCTTC. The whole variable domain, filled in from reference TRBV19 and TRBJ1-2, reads DGGITQSPKYLFRKEGQNVTLSCEQNLNHDAMYWYRQDPGQGLRLIYYSQIVNDFQKGDIAEGYSVSREKKESFPLTVTSAQKNPTAFYLCASSIDGSSKQITNYGYTFGSGTRLTVV.

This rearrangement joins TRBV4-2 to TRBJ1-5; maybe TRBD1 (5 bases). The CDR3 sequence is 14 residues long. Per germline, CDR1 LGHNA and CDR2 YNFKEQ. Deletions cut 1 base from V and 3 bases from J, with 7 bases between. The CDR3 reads CASSQAGANQPQHF. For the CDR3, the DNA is TGTGCCAGCAGCCAAGCTGGGGCCAATCAGCCCCAGCATTTT.

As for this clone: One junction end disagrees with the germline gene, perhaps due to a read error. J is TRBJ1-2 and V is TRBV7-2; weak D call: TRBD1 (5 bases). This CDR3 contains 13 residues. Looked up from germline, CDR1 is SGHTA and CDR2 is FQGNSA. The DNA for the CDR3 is TGTGCCAGCAGCTTAGTTGAGGGAAGGGGAGGGGCCTTC. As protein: CASSLVEGRGGAF.

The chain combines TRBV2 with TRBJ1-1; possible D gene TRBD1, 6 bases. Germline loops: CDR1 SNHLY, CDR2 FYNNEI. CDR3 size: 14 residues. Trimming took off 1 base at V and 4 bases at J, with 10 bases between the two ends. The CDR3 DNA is TGTGCCAGCAGTGAAGGGGGGGGGCTCACTGAAGCTTTCTTT. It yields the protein CASSEGGGLTEAFF.

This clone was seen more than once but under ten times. CDR3 in amino acids: CASNGDRLSLNTEAFF. Here the CDR3 DNA reads TGTGCCAGTAATGGAGACAGACTGTCCCTAAACACTGAAGCTTTCTTT. V and J are TRBV19 and TRBJ1-1; D is possibly TRBD1 (5 bases). Germline values: CDR1 LNHDA, CDR2 SQIVND (reference sequence). The V end lost 7 bases, the J end lost 2 bases, and 20 bases lay between the germline ends. CDR3 length: 16 amino acids.

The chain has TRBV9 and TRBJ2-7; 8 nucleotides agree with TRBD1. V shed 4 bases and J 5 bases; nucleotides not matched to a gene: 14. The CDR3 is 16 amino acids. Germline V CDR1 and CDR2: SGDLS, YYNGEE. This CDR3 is CASSLLDRGAAHEQYF. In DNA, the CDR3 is TGTGCCAGCAGCCTACTCGACAGGGGAGCCGCCCACGAGCAGTACTTC.

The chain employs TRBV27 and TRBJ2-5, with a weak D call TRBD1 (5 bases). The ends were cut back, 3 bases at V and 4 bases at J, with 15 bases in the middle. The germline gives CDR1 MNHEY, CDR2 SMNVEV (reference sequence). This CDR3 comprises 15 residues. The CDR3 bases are TGTGCCAGCAGTTTTCTTAGGGGCAGGGCAGAGACCCAGTACTTC. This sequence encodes CASSFLRGRAETQYF.